The 25 T cell receptor beta chains listed next were all sequenced from one sample in a study of blood T cell repertoires in COVID-19. The table came from immunoSEQ multiplex PCR; TCRdb's copy has only in-frame clones and leaves some out. The repertoire holds approximately 190,000 clones, with more than 75% as singletons. Specimen: peripheral blood. Receptors originate from a man older than 75 with acute or convalescent COVID-19.

A few counts support this clone. The rearrangement uses TRBV12-5 and TRBJ1-1; the D is unclear. Germline V lookup: CDR1 LGHNT, CDR2 FRNRAP. This CDR3 spans 12 amino acids. V gave up 3 bases and J gave up 4 bases, with 6 bases separating them. The CDR3 DNA reads as TGTGCTAGTGGTTTCGGGATCACTGAAGCTTTCTTT. Amino acid sequence: CASGFGITEAFF.

V and J are TRBV6-1 and TRBJ1-5; D call uncertain. V shed 2 bases and J shed 4 bases, with 6 bases lying between them. This CDR3 has 13 residues. Germline V CDR1 and CDR2: MNHNS, SASEGT. The CDR3 DNA is TGTGCCAGCAGTGAATTTCTAAATCAGCCCCAGCATTTT. Its translation: CASSEFLNQPQHF.

The chain employs TRBV11-2 and TRBJ2-3, with 8 bases that match TRBD2. This CDR3 region has 15 residues. Looked up from germline, CDR1 is SGHAT and CDR2 is FQNNGV. Losses at the gene ends were 4 bases for V and 5 bases for J; bases not matched to a gene: 8. The CDR3, as DNA: TGTGCCAGCAGCTGGGTAGCGGGACGCGAAGATACGCAGTATTTT. Its protein product is CASSWVAGREDTQYF.

The chain combines TRBV6-1 with TRBJ2-7; 9 bases fit TRBD1. The V gene end was trimmed by 3 bases and the J gene end by 0 bases; junction bases not matched to a gene: 9. The CDR3 consists of 17 residues. Germline V gene lookup returns CDR1 MNHNS and CDR2 SASEGT. Written as DNA, the CDR3 is TGTGCCAGCAGTGACATCTTGGGGACAGGGAGCTCCTACGAGCAGTACTTC. Amino acids: CASSDILGTGSSYEQYF.

The V and J genes are TRBV18 and TRBJ2-7; no reliable D call. This CDR3 has 13 amino acids. Germline CDR1 is KGHSH and CDR2 is LQKENI. The V end lost 4 bases, the J end lost 2 bases, and 9 bases lay between the germline ends. CDR3 sequence reads: CASSHDWTYEQYV. The CDR3 bases are TGTGCCAGCTCACACGACTGGACCTACGAGCAGTACGTC.

The genes are TRBV5-1 and TRBJ1-1, with 10 bases fitting TRBD1. V shed 4 bases and J 4 bases; nucleotides not matched to a gene: 10. The CDR3 length is 16 residues. CDR1 and CDR2 from the germline V gene are SGHRS and YFSETQ. DNA of the CDR3: TGCGCCAGCAGCCTACTCGGGACAGGGGCGTCCACTGAAGCTTTCTTT. Its translation: CASSLLGTGASTEAFF.

This chain links TRBV7-2 with TRBJ1-1; 7 bases are shared with TRBD1. CDR1 is SGHTA, CDR2 FQGNSA, per germline. CDR3 length: 15 residues. V gave up 2 bases and J gave up 4 bases; unmatched junction bases: 7. The CDR3 spells CASSLTRQGGTEAFF. The CDR3 nucleotides are TGTGCCAGCAGCTTAACCCGACAGGGAGGCACTGAAGCTTTCTTT.

The chain employs TRBV10-1 and TRBJ2-5, with 11 nucleotides matching TRBD2. J lost 1 base, V lost 2 bases, and 6 bases had no gene match. Germline values: CDR1 WNHNN, CDR2 SYGVQD (reference sequence). The CDR3 is 17 residues long. CDR3 sequence reads: CASSETSGSSCQETQYF. DNA for the CDR3: TGCGCCAGCAGTGAGACTAGCGGGAGTTCTTGCCAAGAGACCCAGTACTTC.

Comment on this clone: Other nucleotide sequences in the sample specify the same CDR3. V is TRBV7-6 and J is TRBJ1-1; TRBD1 is a possible D gene (6 bases). Trimming removed 1 base at V and 5 bases at J, with 14 bases between. Germline lookup yields CDR1 SGHVS and CDR2 FNYEAQ. The CDR3 has 15 amino acids. CDR3 amino acids: CASSLGGGLGTEAFF. In nucleotides, the CDR3 is TGTGCCAGCAGCTTAGGTGGGGGCCTAGGGACTGAAGCTTTCTTT.

This clone was seen a single time. This chain joins TRBV29-1 and TRBJ1-1, with 8 nucleotides matching TRBD1. J gave up 3 bases and V 6 bases, and 9 bases lay outside the gene matches. Germline CDR1 is SQVTM and CDR2 is ANQGSEA. The CDR3 totals 14 residues. The CDR3 bases are TGCAGCGTCGAAAAACAGGGGGTCGACACTGAAGCTTTCTTT. Protein: CSVEKQGVDTEAFF.

CDR3 coding DNA: TGTGCCAGCAGCAAAGCGCTAGAACAGGGTAACGAGCAGTACTTC. This gives the protein CASSKALEQGNEQYF. The chain is built from TRBV21-1 and TRBJ2-7; TRBD1, the table's D call, lacks a check against the DNA. TRBV21-1 is flagged as a pseudogene. CDR3 length: 15 residues.

This clone appeared once. For the CDR3, the DNA is TGCGCCAGCAGCTTAGACAAGCGGGAGGGCGGCAATGAGCAGTTCTTC. It encodes CASSLDKREGGNEQFF. The V gene is TRBV5-1, the J gene TRBJ2-1, with TRBD2 matching over 10 bases. The CDR3 has 16 amino acids. V lost 2 bases to trimming and J lost 6 bases; unmatched junction nucleotides: 8. The germline V gene encodes CDR1 SGHRS and CDR2 YFSETQ.

For the CDR3, the DNA is TGTGCCAGCAGTTTCCCCAGGGCCGGATCCCTCCACTTT. Translating gives CASSFPRAGSLHF. The chain is built from TRBV28 and TRBJ1-6; TRBD1 is a possible D gene (5 bases). The CDR3 contains 13 residues. CDR1 and CDR2 from the germline V gene are MDHEN and SYDVKM. V was shortened by 3 bases and J by 14 bases, with 14 bases between the two germline ends.

The chain is built from TRBV5-1 and TRBJ1-1, with unresolved D. V lost 2 bases and J 0 bases, leaving 11 bases between the germline ends. Germline V gives CDR1 SGHRS, CDR2 YFSETQ. The CDR3 sequence is 15 residues long. The CDR3 coding sequence is TGCGCCAGCAGCTTAAGGCCAGGCCTGAACACTGAAGCTTTCTTT. It translates to CASSLRPGLNTEAFF.

The chain is built from TRBV28 and TRBJ1-2; TRBD1 matches 8 bases. The CDR3 runs 15 residues. J gave up 6 bases and V 5 bases, and 11 bases lay outside the gene matches. Germline loops: CDR1 MDHEN, CDR2 SYDVKM. The CDR3 is CASSLGQGGGDGYTF. Here the CDR3 DNA reads TGTGCCAGCAGTCTCGGACAGGGAGGGGGGGATGGCTACACCTTC.

This chain uses TRBV4-2 with TRBJ1-1; no definite D call. Trimming took 0 bases from V and 10 from J, leaving 12 bases between them. The CDR3 has 13 residues. CDR1 is LGHNA, CDR2 YNFKEQ, per germline. CDR3 sequence: CASSQEKGVGAFF. In DNA, the CDR3 is TGTGCCAGCAGCCAAGAGAAAGGAGTTGGAGCTTTCTTT.

The chain is built from TRBV11-2 and TRBJ2-2; 7 bases line up with TRBD1. V shed 7 bases and J 2 bases; nucleotides not matched to a gene: 7. Per germline, CDR1 SGHAT and CDR2 FQNNGV. This CDR3 comprises 15 residues. This CDR3 is CASTKGALNTGELFF. The CDR3 nucleotides read TGTGCCAGCACCAAGGGGGCCCTAAACACCGGGGAGCTGTTTTTT. The whole variable domain, remainder taken from reference TRBV11-2 and TRBJ2-2, is EAGVAQSPRYKIIEKRQSVAFWCNPISGHATLYWYQQILGQGPKLLIQFQNNGVVDDSQLPKDRFSAERLKGVDSTLKIQPAKLEDSAVYLCASTKGALNTGELFFGEGSRLTVL.

J is TRBJ2-2 and V is TRBV4-2; 10 positions match TRBD2. The V and J ends lost 0 bases and 6 bases, in that order; junction bases with no gene match: 7. The CDR3 sequence is 17 residues long. Per germline, CDR1 LGHNA and CDR2 YNFKEQ. The CDR3 DNA sequence: TGTGCCAGCAGCCAAGAAGTGAGCGGGAGGGTTGCCGGGGAGCTGTTTTTT. This gives the protein CASSQEVSGRVAGELFF.

The rearrangement joins TRBV29-1 to TRBJ2-2; weak D call: TRBD1 (5 bases). Germline values: CDR1 SQVTM, CDR2 ANQGSEA. V gave up 6 bases and J gave up 6 bases, with 11 bases separating them. CDR3 length: 12 residues. This CDR3 reads CSVRGAPGELFF. CDR3 DNA sequence: TGCAGCGTACGTGGGGCCCCCGGGGAGCTGTTTTTT.

The genes are TRBV6-2 or TRBV6-3 and TRBJ1-5; D gene unclear. The germline V gene encodes CDR1 MNHEY and CDR2 SVGEGT. Trimming took 2 bases from V and 6 from J, leaving 8 bases between them. CDR3 length: 13 residues. DNA for the CDR3: TGTGCCAGCAGTTACCGGAGTCCTCAGCCCCAGCATTTT. This gives the protein CASSYRSPQPQHF.

In this sample, this clone turned up once. The V call is TRBV9, the J call TRBJ2-1; 13 bases align to TRBD2. The CDR3 spans 18 residues. V lost 7 bases, J lost 9 bases, and 19 bases stayed unmatched. The V gene's germline CDR1 is SGDLS and CDR2 YYNGEE. The CDR3 region has the DNA TGTGCCAGCCGAGCGTATATACTAGCGGGAGGGCCATGTGGTGAGCAGTTCTTC. It specifies CASRAYILAGGPCGEQFF.

V is TRBV6-6 and J is TRBJ2-7; no clear D. Germline assignment: CDR1 MNHNY and CDR2 SVGAGI (reference sequence). The CDR3 is made up of 14 amino acids. V lost 0 bases and J 0 bases, leaving 6 bases between the germline ends. The CDR3 coding sequence is TGTGCCAGCAGTTACTCCTACCGCTCCTACGAGCAGTACGTC. It is translated as CASSYSYRSYEQYV.

A single count supports this clone. The chain employs TRBV4-2 and TRBJ2-3; 8 nucleotides line up with TRBD2. Germline V lookup: CDR1 LGHNA, CDR2 YNFKEQ. Trimming removed 0 bases from V and 2 bases from J; junction bases left unmatched: 4. The CDR3 has 16 amino acids. The chain's CDR3 is CASSQESSGATDTQYF. The CDR3, as DNA: TGTGCCAGCAGCCAAGAGAGTAGCGGGGCCACAGATACGCAGTATTTT.

The chain recombines TRBV7-9 with TRBJ1-6, with a tentative D call TRBD1 (5 bases). This CDR3 contains 15 residues. Deletions cut 2 bases from V and 10 bases from J, with 15 bases between. Per germline, CDR1 SEHNR and CDR2 FQNEAQ (reference sequence). The CDR3 sequence is CASSLSQGSGSPLHF. CDR3 nucleotide sequence: TGTGCCAGCAGCTTATCGCAGGGTAGTGGATCACCCCTCCACTTT.

V usage is TRBV27 and J usage is TRBJ1-2, with D possibly matching TRBD1 (6 bases). The V end was cut by 6 bases, the J end by 2 bases, with 19 bases between. Germline V gives CDR1 MNHEY, CDR2 SMNVEV (reference sequence). This CDR3 contains 16 residues. CDR3 residues: CASSEGVGSVNYGYTF. As DNA, the CDR3 is TGTGCCAGCAGCGAGGGGGTTGGGTCGGTGAACTATGGCTACACCTTC.